The 4 T cell receptor beta chains in this list originate from one sample, sequenced in a study of blood T cell repertoires in COVID-19. The assay was immunoSEQ multiplex PCR, and TCRdb's table has in-frame clones only and misses some. The table includes about 70,000 clones, about four fifths detected once. Sequenced material: peripheral blood. The receptors shown here come from a woman of 80 years or more with active or convalescent COVID-19.

The DNA of the CDR3 is TGTGCCAGCAGTCCCCCGACAGGGAGCTCCTATAATTCACCCCTCCACTTT. This codes for CASSPPTGSSYNSPLHF. The gene calls are TRBV28 and TRBJ1-6, with 7 bases that match TRBD1. The CDR3 contains 17 residues. Germline-derived CDR1 and CDR2 are MDHEN and SYDVKM. With V trimmed by 5 bases and J by 0 bases, 7 bases remained unmatched.

This chain joins TRBV2 and TRBJ1-5, with 7 bases lining up with TRBD1. CDR1 is SNHLY and CDR2 is FYNNEI in the germline V gene. Trimming cost V 6 bases and J 6 bases; bases outside gene matches: 8. The CDR3 spans 14 residues. Here the CDR3 reads CASSRTGPGQPQHF. CDR3 nucleotide sequence: TGTGCCAGCAGCAGGACAGGACCTGGTCAGCCCCAGCATTTT.

The chain combines TRBV4-3 with TRBJ2-2; 11 bases are a match to TRBD2. The CDR3 extends over 16 amino acids. Germline CDR1 reads LGHNA; CDR2 reads YSLEER. Trimming removed 5 bases from V and 6 bases from J; junction bases left unmatched: 8. The CDR3 DNA reads as TGCGCCAGCAGCGAAAATCTAGCGGGGGGCCCCGGGGAGCTGTTTTTT. This encodes CASSENLAGGPGELFF.

This chain uses TRBV2 with TRBJ2-1, with 11 bases identical to TRBD1. CDR1 is SNHLY, CDR2 FYNNEI, per germline. The CDR3 is 13 amino acids. Trimming removed 5 bases from V and 7 bases from J; junction bases left unmatched: 1. CDR3 sequence (DNA): TGTGCCAGCAGTTGGGACAGGGGGAATGAGCAGTTCTTC. Translation: CASSWDRGNEQFF.